Included here is one T cell receptor (beta chain) sequence, with context. Its antigen is unidentified. V lost 4 bases and J 6 bases, leaving 25 bases between the germline ends. Germline V gives CDR1 SGHDT, CDR2 YYEEEE. The CDR3 runs to 18 residues. The beta constant-region primer was an equimolar mix of two oligonucleotides covering TRBC1 and TRBC2. Four rounds of PCR amplified the ligated cDNA using nested alpha and beta constant-region primers plus SP2. TCRdb passed the UMI-ligation and nested PCR reads through MiXCR, listing each CDR3 protein once. This sample has more than 95,000 distinct CDR3 sequences; about 15% occur once, and the top ten carry approximately 2.6%. The sample originates from a study of naive and memory T cell subsets. Study results and limitations: Naive repertoires, especially CD8, held a few larger clonotypes, possibly memory cells re-expressing CD45RA. Naive and memory repertoire findings lacked a ground truth for validation. TCR counts from RNA may reflect activation-linked expression changes. Diversity fell and Gini index rose from naive through CM, EM, EMRA.

Four subsets defined by CD45RA and CD27 were sorted after CD3, CD4, CD8 and live/dead staining. Sequencing input: naive CD8+ T cells from blood. This clonotype was sampled from a human donor in good health. The chain joins TRBV5-6 to TRBJ2-2; weak D call: TRBD1 (5 bases). The CDR3 DNA is TGTGCCAGCAGCCTTCCTCCCACCAGGGTCTTTGTTCCCGGGGAGCTGTTTTTT. Its translation is CASSLPPTRVFVPGELFF.